This T cell receptor beta chain stems from a study of vaccination effects on CD4 cells after COVID-19. Study-level background: From a couple of convalescent patients, samples were taken 16 days and one week before vaccination.

TCRdb keeps only in-frame clones here, not all; method: immunoSEQ multiplex PCR. This table holds about 33,000 clones, around 69% found once. This clone appeared a few times. Its antigen is undetermined. ViraFEST expansion of antigen-specific CD4+ T cells with viral peptide pools preceded sequencing. CD4+ T cell isolation took place after 10 days of culture. By PCR, the person was confirmed to have had SARS-CoV-2 infection between March and December 2020. Cultures used roughly 2 million PBMC per well, about 10 IU/ml IL-2 and roughly 10 ug/ml peptides. IL-2 medium was substituted for half the medium on days 3 and 7. Deletions cut 3 bases from V and 4 bases from J, with 15 bases between. Germline V gene sequence: CDR1 DFQATT, CDR2 SNEGSKA (reference sequence). The CDR3 is 15 amino acids. Notes on the study in general: Late in the post-vaccination period, infection-induced and vaccine-induced clones underwent marked clonal contraction.

The J gene is TRBJ2-2, the V gene TRBV20-1; D is ambiguous. The sample here was CD4+ T cells from PBMCs cultured with HCoV-NL63 spike peptides, taken before COVID-19 vaccination. This receptor was obtained from a human donor who had a prior SARS-CoV-2 infection. CDR3 DNA sequence: TGCAGTGCTAGTCCGCCGGGCCGGGCCACCGGGGAGCTGTTTTTT. Its protein is CSASPPGRATGELFF.